Below are 4 T cell receptor beta chains sequenced from a single sample in a study of T cells after posttransplantation cyclophosphamide. Busulfan-fludarabine conditioning, marrow transplant, and cyclophosphamide on days +3 and +4 were administered. The protocol was immunoSEQ multiplex PCR, while the TCRdb copy is restricted to in-frame clones and leaves out a portion. This set yields 12,000 or so clones and no singletons; the top ten hold 20% to 30%. This material consisted of PBMCs, taken after allogeneic stem cell transplant with posttransplant cyclophosphamide. Receptors originate from a female patient between 35 and 55 years old who received an allogeneic stem cell transplant from a related donor, was CMV-positive, and had acute GVHD only. Some T cells here may be from the graft donor.

This clone has at least ten counts. The chain couples TRBV14 to TRBJ1-2; 9 positions agree with TRBD1. The germline CDR1 and CDR2 sequences are SGHDN and FVKESK. The CDR3 sequence is 13 residues long. V lost 5 bases and J lost 7; bases outside the gene matches: 5. The CDR3 DNA reads TGTGCCAGCAGCTTACAGGGGGCCTCTGGCTACACCTTC. It codes for CASSLQGASGYTF. The complete variable domain, with remaining parts taken from reference TRBV14 and TRBJ1-2, reads EAGVTQFPSHSVIEKGQTVTLRCDPISGHDNLYWYRRVMGKEIKFLLHFVKESKQDESGMPNNRFLAERTGGTYSTLKVQPAELEDSGVYFCASSLQGASGYTFGSGTRLTVV.

This clone has a count of ten or more. The V and J genes are TRBV4-1 and TRBJ2-5; TRBD1 might be the D (5 bases). The V gene's germline CDR1 is MGHRA and CDR2 YSYEKL. CDR3 size: 15 residues. The V end lost 4 bases, the J end lost 0 bases, and 12 bases lay between the germline ends. CDR3 protein: CASSPMGRNQETQYF. The CDR3 region has the DNA TGCGCCAGCAGCCCTATGGGGCGGAACCAAGAGACCCAGTACTTC.

This clone was seen many times. The rearrangement links TRBV6-6 to TRBJ2-7; 7 positions match TRBD2. Germline V gene data show CDR1 as MNHNY and CDR2 as SVGAGI (reference sequence). The CDR3 runs 15 residues. With V trimmed by 2 bases and J by 7 bases, 11 bases remained unmatched. CDR3 bases: TGTGCCAGCAGTTACGCAGGGAGGGCGGAGAAAGAGCAGTACTTC. Protein product: CASSYAGRAEKEQYF.

This clone has a count of ten or more. The chain uses TRBV7-8 and TRBJ2-1, with a possible D match to TRBD2 (5 bases). Germline V CDR1 and CDR2: SGHVS, FQNEAQ. Trimming stripped 0 bases from V and 9 bases from J, with 12 bases between. The CDR3 covers 14 residues. This chain's CDR3 is CASSLAGISFEQFF. DNA of the CDR3: TGTGCCAGCAGCTTAGCCGGGATTAGTTTTGAGCAGTTCTTC.